Included here is one T cell receptor (beta chain) sequence, with context. These data originate in a study of blood T cell repertoires in COVID-19. Study-wide context: The samples span acute and convalescent COVID-19 from the United States, Italy and Spain. T cells, B-cell-depleted T cells, or PBMCs supplied cDNA or gDNA.

V gave up 8 bases and J gave up 0 bases, with 14 bases separating them. The CDR3 has 14 amino acids. Germline assignment: CDR1 GTSNPN and CDR2 SVGIG (reference sequence). Per the original methods: It was from reference gene primer amplification that nucleated cell counts were estimated. Using immunoSEQ multiplex PCR, the repertoire was profiled, and TCRdb retains in-frame clones only, with some absent. V, J and clone size derive from that table, while D and trimming were established from the DNA sequence. Of approximately 410,000 clones listed, 75% to 90% are singletons. The J gene is TRBJ1-3, the V gene TRBV30, with a weak D call TRBD1 (6 bases). The clonotype was recovered from a woman aged 25-40 years with active or convalescent COVID-19. Material for sequencing was peripheral blood. The CDR3 loop reads CASYRAISGNTIYF. CDR3 DNA: TGTGCCAGCTACAGGGCTATCTCTGGAAACACCATATATTTT.